Below are 5 T cell receptor beta chains sequenced from a single sample in a study of monozygotic twins with cystic fibrosis. Measured with immunoSEQ multiplex PCR; TCRdb has only the in-frame clones, and not every one. The profile shows roughly 25,000 clones, 96% of them singletons. The sequencing input was blood. Receptor source: a girl aged 2 to 10 with cystic fibrosis.

This clone was counted once. The chain combines TRBV5-5 with TRBJ2-3, with TRBD2 identical over 10 bases. Trimming removed 2 bases from V and 0 bases from J; junction bases left unmatched: 3. The CDR3 sequence is 16 residues long. Germline loops: CDR1 SGHKS, CDR2 YYEKEE (reference sequence). The CDR3 DNA sequence: TGTGCCAGCAGCTTACAAGCGGGAGGGAGCACAGATACGCAGTATTTT. Translating gives CASSLQAGGSTDTQYF.

This clone was detected a few times. The gene calls are TRBV27 and TRBJ2-1; TRBD2 matches at 7 bases. This CDR3 has 14 amino acids. CDR1 MNHEY and CDR2 SMNVEV come from the germline V gene (reference sequence). The junction had 5 bases not matched to a gene; V was cut back by 4 bases and J by 5 bases. The CDR3 is CASSSLGGNNEQFF. The CDR3 nucleotides read TGTGCCAGCAGTTCCCTGGGGGGGAACAATGAGCAGTTCTTC.

V is TRBV2 and J is TRBJ1-2, with no clear D. CDR3 length: 14 residues. In germline, CDR1 is SNHLY, CDR2 FYNNEI. Trimming removed 2 bases at V and 0 bases at J, with 7 bases between. This CDR3 reads CASSEPGSNYGYTF. The CDR3 DNA follows: TGTGCCAGCAGTGAACCCGGGTCTAACTATGGCTACACCTTC. Looking up the rest from reference TRBV2 and TRBJ1-2 gives the full variable domain: EPEVTQTPSHQVTQMGQEVILRCVPISNHLYFYWYRQILGQKVEFLVSFYNNEISEKSEIFDDQFSVERPDGSNFTLKIRSTKLEDSAMYFCASSEPGSNYGYTFGSGTRLTVV.

This clone appeared once. The chain combines TRBV5-1 with TRBJ2-3; 9 bases are a match to TRBD2. This CDR3 contains 14 residues. After removal of 5 bases from V and 5 bases from J, the junction contained 6 bases not matched to a gene. Germline V gene sequence: CDR1 SGHRS, CDR2 YFSETQ. The CDR3, as DNA: TGCGCCAGCAGGTTAGCGGGAGCGGGAGATACGCAGTATTTT. This gives the protein CASRLAGAGDTQYF.

V and J are TRBV6-1 and TRBJ1-2; D may be TRBD1 (6 bases). The germline V and J ends were trimmed by 2 bases and 8 bases, with 18 bases remaining between them. CDR1 and CDR2 from the germline V gene are MNHNS and SASEGT. This CDR3 is built from 15 residues. The CDR3 DNA reads TGTGCCAGCAGTGAAACTCCGGAGCTCAGGGGCGGCTACACCTTC. Protein: CASSETPELRGGYTF.